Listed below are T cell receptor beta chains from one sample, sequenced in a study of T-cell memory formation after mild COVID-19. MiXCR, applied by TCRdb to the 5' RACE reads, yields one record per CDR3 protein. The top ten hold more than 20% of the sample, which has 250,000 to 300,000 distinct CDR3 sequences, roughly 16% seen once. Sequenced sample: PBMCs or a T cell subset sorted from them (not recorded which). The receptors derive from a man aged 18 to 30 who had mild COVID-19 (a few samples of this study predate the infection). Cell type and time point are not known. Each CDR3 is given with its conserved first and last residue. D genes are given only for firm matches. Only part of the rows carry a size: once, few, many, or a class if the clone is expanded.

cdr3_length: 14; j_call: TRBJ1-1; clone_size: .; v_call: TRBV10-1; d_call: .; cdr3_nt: TGCGCCAGCAGTGAGTCCCGAGCACAGGGAGAAGCTTTCTTT; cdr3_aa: CASSESRAQGEAFF
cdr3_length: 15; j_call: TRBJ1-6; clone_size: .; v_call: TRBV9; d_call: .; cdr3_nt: TGTGCCAGCAGCGAGATGACCGATCATGCTTCACCCCTCCACTTT; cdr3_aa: CASSEMTDHASPLHF
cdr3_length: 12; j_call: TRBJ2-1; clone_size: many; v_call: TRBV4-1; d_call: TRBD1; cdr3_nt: TGCGCCAGCACCCCCGGGACAGGGGTTGTCTTCTTC; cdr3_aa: CASTPGTGVVFF
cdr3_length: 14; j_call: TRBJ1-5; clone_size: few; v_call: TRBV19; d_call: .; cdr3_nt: TGTGCCAGTAGTGGGATGACTAGCAATCAGCCCCAGCATTTT; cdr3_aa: CASSGMTSNQPQHF
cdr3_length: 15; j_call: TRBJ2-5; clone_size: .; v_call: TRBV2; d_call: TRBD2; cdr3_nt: TGTGCCAGCAGGAGCGGGGGGGGACCCCAAGAGACCCAGTACTTC; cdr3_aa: CASRSGGGPQETQYF
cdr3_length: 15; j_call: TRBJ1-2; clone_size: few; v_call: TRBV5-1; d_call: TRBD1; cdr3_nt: TGCGCCAGCAGCTTGAAGGGACAGGGGGTAGATGGCTACACCTTC; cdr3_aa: CASSLKGQGVDGYTF
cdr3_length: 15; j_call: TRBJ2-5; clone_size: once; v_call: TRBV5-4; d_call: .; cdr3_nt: TGTGCCAGCAGCTCCGGACTAAAAGCCAAAGAGACCCAGTACTTC; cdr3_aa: CASSSGLKAKETQYF
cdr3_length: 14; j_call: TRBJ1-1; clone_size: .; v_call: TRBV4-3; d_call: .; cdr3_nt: TGCGCCAGCAGCCATGAAGGGTCGGGCACTGAAGCTTTCTTT; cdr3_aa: CASSHEGSGTEAFF
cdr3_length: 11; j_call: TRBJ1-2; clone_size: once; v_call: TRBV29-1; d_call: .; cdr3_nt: TGCAGCGTTTCAGGGCGAATCGGCTACACCTTC; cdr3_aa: CSVSGRIGYTF
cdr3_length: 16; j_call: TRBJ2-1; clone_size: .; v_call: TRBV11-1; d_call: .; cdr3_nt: TGTGCCAGCAGCTTAGGAGGGCGTTCACCTAACAATGAGCAGTTCTTC; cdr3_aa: CASSLGGRSPNNEQFF
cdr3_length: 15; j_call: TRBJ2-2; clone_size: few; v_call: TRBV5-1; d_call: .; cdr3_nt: TGCGCCAGCAGCTTCCAGGGGCGCAACACCGGGGAGCTGTTTTTT; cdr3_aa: CASSFQGRNTGELFF
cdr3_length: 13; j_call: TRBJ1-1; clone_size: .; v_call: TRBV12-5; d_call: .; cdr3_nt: TGTGCTAGTGGTTTGGGAGGAACCACTGAAGCTTTCTTT; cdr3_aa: CASGLGGTTEAFF
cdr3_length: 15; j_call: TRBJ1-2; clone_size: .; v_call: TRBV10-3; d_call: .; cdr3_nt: TGTGCCATCAGTGAGGGCGGTCCGACTAACTATGGCTACACCTTC; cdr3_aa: CAISEGGPTNYGYTF
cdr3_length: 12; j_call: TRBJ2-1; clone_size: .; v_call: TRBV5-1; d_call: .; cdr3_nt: TGCGCCAGCAGCTTGCTTCCAAATGAGCAGTTCTTC; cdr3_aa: CASSLLPNEQFF
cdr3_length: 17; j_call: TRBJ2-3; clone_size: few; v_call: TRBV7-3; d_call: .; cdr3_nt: TGTGCCAGCAGCTTAGGGGTGGGACGCCCTACCACAGATACGCAGTATTTT; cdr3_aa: CASSLGVGRPTTDTQYF
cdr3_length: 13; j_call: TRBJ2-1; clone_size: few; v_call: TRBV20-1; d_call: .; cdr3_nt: TGCAGTTCTAAGGCCGGCGTTTACAATGAGCAGTTCTTC; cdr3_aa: CSSKAGVYNEQFF
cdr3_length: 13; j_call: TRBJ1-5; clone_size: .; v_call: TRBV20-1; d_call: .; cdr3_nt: TGCAGTGCTCGTCGGGACGGCAATCAGCCCCAGCATTTT; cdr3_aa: CSARRDGNQPQHF
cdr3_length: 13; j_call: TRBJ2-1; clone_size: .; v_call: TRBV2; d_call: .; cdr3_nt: TGTGCCAGCAGACCTATCCCGGGTCATGAGCAGTTCTTC; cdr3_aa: CASRPIPGHEQFF
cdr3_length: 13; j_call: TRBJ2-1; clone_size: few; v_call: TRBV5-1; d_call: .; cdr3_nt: TGCGCCAGCAGCTGGGACGGACCCAATGAGCAGTTCTTC; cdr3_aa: CASSWDGPNEQFF
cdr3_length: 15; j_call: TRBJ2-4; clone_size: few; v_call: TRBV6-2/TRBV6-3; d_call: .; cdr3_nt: TGTGCCAGCAGTTACGGGGGTAAGACAGTGAACATTCAGTACTTC; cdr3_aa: CASSYGGKTVNIQYF
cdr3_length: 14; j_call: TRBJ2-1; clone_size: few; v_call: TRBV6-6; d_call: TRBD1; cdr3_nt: TGTGCCAGCAGTAGACAGGGGGTCTACAATGAGCAGTTCTTC; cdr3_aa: CASSRQGVYNEQFF
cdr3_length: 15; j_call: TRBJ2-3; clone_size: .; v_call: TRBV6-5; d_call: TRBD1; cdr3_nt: TGTGCCAGCAGTCGGACAGGGAACAGTATGGATACGCAGTATTTT; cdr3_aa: CASSRTGNSMDTQYF
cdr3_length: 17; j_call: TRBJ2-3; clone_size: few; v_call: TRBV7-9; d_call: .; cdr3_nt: TGTGCCAGCAGCTCATACGGGGGAATCCTTGGCACAGATACGCAGTATTTT; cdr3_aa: CASSSYGGILGTDTQYF
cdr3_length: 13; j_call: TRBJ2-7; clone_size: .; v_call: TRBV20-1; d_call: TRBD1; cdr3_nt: TGCAGTGCTAGAGAGGGACAGACCTACGAGCAGTACTTC; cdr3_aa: CSAREGQTYEQYF